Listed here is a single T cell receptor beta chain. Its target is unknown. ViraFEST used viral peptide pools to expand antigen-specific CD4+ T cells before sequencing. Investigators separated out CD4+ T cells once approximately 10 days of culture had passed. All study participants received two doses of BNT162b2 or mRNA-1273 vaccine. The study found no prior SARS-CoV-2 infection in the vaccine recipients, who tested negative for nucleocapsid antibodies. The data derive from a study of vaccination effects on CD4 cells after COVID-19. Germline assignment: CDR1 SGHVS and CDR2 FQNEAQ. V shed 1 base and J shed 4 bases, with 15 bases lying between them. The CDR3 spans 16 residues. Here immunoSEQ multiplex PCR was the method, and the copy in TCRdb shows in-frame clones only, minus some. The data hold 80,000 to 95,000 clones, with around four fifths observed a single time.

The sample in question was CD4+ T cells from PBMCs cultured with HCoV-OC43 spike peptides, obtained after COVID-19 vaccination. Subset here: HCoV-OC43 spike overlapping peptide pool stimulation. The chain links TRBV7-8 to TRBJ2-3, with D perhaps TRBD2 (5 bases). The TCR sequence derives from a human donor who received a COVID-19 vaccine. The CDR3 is CASSLGLPGGADTQYF. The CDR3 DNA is TGTGCCAGCAGCTTAGGTTTGCCAGGAGGTGCAGATACGCAGTATTTT.